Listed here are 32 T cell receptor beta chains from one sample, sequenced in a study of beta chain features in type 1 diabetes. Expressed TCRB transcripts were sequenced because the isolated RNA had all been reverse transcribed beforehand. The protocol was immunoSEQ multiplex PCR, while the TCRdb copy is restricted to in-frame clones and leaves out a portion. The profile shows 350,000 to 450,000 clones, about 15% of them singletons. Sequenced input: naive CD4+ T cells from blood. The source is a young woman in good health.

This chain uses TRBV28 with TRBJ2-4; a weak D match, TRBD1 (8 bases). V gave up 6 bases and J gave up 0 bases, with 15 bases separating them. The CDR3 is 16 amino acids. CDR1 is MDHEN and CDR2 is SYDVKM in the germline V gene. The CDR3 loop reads CASRPNRGGAKNIQYF. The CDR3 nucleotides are TGTGCCAGCAGACCGAACAGGGGGGGAGCCAAAAACATTCAGTACTTC.

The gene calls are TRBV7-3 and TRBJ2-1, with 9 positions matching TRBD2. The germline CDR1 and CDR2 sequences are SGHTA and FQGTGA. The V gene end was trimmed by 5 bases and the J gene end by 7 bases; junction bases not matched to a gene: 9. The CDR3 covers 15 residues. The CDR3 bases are TGTGCCAGCAGCCCAGGACTAGCGCCGAAGAATGAGCAGTTCTTC. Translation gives CASSPGLAPKNEQFF.

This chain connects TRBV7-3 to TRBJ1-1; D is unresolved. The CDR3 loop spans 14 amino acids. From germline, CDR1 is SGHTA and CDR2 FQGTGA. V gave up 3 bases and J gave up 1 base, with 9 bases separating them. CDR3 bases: TGTGCCAGCAGCTTGAGCCGGGAGAACACTGAAGCTTTCTTT. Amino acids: CASSLSRENTEAFF.

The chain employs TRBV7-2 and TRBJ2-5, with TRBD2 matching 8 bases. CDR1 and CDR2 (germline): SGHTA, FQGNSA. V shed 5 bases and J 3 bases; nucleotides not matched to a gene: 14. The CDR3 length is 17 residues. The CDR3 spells CASSPWGGLAGKETQYF. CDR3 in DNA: TGTGCCAGCAGCCCCTGGGGGGGGCTAGCGGGCAAAGAGACCCAGTACTTC.

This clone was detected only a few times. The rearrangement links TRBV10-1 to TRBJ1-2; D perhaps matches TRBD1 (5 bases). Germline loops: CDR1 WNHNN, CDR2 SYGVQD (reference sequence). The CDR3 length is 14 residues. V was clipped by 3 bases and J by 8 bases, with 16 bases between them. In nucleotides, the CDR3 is TGCGCCAGCAGTGACTGGGCCGCCGGGGGAGGCTACACCTTC. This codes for CASSDWAAGGGYTF.

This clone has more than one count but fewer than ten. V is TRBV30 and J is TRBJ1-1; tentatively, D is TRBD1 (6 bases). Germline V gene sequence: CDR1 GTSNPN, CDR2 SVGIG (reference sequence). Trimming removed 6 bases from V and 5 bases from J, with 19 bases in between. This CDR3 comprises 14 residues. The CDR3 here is CACSIGQRGTEAFF. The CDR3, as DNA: TGTGCCTGTTCTATCGGACAGCGGGGGACTGAAGCTTTCTTT.

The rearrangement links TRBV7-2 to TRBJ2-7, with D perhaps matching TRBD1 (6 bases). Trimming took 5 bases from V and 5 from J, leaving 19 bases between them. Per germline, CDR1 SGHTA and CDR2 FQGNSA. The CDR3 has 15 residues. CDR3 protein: CASSPALQGRHEQYF. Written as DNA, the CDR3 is TGTGCCAGCAGCCCGGCTCTACAGGGACGCCACGAGCAGTACTTC.

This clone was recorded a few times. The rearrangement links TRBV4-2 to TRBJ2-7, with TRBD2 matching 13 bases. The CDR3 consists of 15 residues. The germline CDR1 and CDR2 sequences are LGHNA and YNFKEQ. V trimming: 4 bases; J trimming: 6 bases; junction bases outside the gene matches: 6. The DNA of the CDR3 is TGTGCCAGCAGCCTCGGACTAGCGGGAGTCGGCGAGCAGTACTTC. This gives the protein CASSLGLAGVGEQYF.

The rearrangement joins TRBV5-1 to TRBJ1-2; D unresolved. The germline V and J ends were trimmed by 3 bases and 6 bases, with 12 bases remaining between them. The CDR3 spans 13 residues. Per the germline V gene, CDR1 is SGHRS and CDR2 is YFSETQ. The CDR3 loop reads CASSSNQVDGYTF. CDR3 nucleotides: TGCGCCAGCAGCTCGAATCAGGTGGATGGCTACACCTTC.

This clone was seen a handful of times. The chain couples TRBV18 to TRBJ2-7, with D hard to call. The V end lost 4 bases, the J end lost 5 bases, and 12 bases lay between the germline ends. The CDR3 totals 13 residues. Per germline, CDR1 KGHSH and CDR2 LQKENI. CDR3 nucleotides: TGTGCCAGCTCACGGTTCGGAGACCACGAGCAGTACTTC. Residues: CASSRFGDHEQYF.

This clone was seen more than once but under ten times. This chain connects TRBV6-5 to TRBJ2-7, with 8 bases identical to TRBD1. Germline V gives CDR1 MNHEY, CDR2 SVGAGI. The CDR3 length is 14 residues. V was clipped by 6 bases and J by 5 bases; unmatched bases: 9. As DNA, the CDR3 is TGTGCCAGCAGCGTCCAGGGGGCAGCAAACGAGCAGTACTTC. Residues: CASSVQGAANEQYF.

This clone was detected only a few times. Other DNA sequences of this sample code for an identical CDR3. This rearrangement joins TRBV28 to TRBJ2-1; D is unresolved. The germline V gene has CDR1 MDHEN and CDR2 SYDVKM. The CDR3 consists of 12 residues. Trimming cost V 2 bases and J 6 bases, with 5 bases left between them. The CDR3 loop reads CASSLARNEQFF. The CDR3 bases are TGTGCCAGCAGTTTAGCGCGCAATGAGCAGTTCTTC.

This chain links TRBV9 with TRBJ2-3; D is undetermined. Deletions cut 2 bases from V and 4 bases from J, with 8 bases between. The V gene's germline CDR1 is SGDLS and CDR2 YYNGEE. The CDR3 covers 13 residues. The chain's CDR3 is CASSVMSADTQYF. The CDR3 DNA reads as TGTGCCAGCAGCGTTATGAGCGCAGATACGCAGTATTTT.

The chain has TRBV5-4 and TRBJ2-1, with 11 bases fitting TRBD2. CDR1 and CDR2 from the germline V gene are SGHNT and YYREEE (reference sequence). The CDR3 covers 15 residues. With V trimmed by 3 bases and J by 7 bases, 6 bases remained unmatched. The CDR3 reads CASSYIAGGGNEQFF. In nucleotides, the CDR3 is TGTGCCAGCAGCTACATAGCGGGAGGGGGGAATGAGCAGTTCTTC.

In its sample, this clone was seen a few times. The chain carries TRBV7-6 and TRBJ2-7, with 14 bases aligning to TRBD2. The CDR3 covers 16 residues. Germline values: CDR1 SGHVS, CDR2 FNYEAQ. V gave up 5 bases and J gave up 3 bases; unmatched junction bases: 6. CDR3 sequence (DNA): TGTGCCAGCAGCCTTGGGACTAGCGGGAGAGTCTACGAGCAGTACTTC. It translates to CASSLGTSGRVYEQYF.

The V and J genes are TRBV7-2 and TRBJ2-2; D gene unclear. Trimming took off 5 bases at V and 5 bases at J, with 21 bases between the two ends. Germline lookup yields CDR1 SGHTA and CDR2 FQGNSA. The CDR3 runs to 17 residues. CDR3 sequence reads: CASSASLPSAYTGELFF. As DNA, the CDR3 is TGTGCCAGCAGCGCTAGTCTTCCCTCCGCTTATACCGGGGAGCTGTTTTTT.

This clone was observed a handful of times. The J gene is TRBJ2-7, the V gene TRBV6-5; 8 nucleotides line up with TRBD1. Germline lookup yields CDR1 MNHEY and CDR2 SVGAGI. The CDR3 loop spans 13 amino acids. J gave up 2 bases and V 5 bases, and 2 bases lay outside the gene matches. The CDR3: CASSTGGPYEQYF. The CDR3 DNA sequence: TGTGCCAGCAGTACAGGGGGTCCCTACGAGCAGTACTTC.

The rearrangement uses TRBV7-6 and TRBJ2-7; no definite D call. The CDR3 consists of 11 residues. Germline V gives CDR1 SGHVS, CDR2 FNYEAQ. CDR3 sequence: CVHGGSYEQYF. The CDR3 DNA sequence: TGTGTCCACGGCGGCTCCTACGAGCAGTACTTC.

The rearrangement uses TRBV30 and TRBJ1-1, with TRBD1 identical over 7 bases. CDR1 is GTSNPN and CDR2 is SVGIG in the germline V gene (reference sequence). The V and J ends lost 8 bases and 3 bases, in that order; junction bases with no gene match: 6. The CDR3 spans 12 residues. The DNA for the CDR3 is TGTGCCGGCTTCAGGGGGGACACTGAAGCTTTCTTT. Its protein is CAGFRGDTEAFF.

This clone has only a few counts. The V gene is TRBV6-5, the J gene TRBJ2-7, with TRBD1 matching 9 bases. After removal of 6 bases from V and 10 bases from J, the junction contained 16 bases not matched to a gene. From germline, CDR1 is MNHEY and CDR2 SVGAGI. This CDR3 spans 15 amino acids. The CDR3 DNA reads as TGTGCCAGCAGATCCGGGACAGGGCTTTCGGCGGGACAGTACTTC. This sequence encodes CASRSGTGLSAGQYF.

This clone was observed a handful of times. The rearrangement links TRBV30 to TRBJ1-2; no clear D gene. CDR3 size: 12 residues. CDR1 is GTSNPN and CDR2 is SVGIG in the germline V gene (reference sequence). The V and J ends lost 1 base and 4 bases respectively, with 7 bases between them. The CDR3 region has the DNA TGTGCCTGGAGTGAACAGATCTATGGCTACACCTTC. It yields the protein CAWSEQIYGYTF.

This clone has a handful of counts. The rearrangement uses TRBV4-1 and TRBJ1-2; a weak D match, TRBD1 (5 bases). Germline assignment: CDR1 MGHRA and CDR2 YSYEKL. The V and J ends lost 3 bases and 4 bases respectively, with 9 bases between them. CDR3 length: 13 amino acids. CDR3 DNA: TGCGCCAGCAGCCAGTGGGGCCTCTATGGCTACACCTTC. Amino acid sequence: CASSQWGLYGYTF.

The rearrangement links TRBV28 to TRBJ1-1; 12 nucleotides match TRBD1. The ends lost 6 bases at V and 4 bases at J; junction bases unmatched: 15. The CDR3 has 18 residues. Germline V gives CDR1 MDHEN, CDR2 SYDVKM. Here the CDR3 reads CASSQPAPGQGAGTEAFF. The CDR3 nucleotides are TGTGCCAGCAGCCAACCTGCCCCGGGACAGGGGGCGGGCACTGAAGCTTTCTTT.

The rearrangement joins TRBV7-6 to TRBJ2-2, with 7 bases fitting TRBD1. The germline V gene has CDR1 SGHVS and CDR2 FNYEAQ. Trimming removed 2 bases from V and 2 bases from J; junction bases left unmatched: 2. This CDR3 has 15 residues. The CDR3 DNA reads TGTGCCAGCAGCTTACGACAGGGAAACACCGGGGAGCTGTTTTTT. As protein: CASSLRQGNTGELFF.

CDR3 protein: CASSTTGSTEAFF. The CDR3 DNA is TGTGCCAGCAGCACGACAGGGAGCACTGAAGCTTTCTTT. J is TRBJ1-1 and V is TRBV9, with 7 positions matching TRBD1. The V and J ends lost 4 bases and 4 bases, in that order; junction bases with no gene match: 4. Per germline, CDR1 SGDLS and CDR2 YYNGEE. The CDR3 consists of 13 residues.

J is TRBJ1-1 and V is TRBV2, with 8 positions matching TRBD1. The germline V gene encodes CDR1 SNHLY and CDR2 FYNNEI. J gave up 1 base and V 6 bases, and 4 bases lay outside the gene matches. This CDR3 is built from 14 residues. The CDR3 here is CASSAGTGNTEAFF. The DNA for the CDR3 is TGTGCCAGCAGCGCCGGGACAGGGAACACTGAAGCTTTCTTT.

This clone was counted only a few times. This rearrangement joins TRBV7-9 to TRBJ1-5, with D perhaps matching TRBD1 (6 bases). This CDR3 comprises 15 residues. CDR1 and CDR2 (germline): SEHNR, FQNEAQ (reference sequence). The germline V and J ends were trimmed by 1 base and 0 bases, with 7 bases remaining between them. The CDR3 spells CASSLVGASNQPQHF. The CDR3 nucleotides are TGTGCCAGCAGCTTAGTGGGGGCTAGCAATCAGCCCCAGCATTTT.

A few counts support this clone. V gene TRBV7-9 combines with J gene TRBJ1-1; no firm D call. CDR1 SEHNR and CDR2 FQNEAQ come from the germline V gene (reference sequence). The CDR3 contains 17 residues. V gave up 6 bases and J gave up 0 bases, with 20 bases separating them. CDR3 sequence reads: CASSYTLNSHMNTEAFF. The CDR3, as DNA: TGTGCCAGCAGTTATACGCTGAACAGTCATATGAACACTGAAGCTTTCTTT.

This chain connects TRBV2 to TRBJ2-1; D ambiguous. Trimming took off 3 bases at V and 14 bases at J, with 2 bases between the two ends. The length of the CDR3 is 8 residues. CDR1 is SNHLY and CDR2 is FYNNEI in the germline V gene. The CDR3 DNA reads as TGTGCCAGCAGTGACAAGTTCTTC. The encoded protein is CASSDKFF.

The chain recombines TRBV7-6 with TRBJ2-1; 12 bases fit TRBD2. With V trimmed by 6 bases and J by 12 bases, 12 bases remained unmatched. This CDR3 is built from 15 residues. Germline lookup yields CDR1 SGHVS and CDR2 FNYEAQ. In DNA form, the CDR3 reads TGTGCCAGCAGTGCTAGCGGGAGGGCCGCTGGGGGGCAGTTCTTC. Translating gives CASSASGRAAGGQFF.

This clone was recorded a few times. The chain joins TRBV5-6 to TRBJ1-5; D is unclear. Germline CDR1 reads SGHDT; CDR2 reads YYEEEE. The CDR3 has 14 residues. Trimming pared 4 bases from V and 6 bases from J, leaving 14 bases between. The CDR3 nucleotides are TGTGCCAGCAGCCCGCGGGGTTCGCGTCAGCCCCAGCATTTT. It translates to CASSPRGSRQPQHF. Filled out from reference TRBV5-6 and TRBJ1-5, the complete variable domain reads DAGVTQSPTHLIKTRGQQVTLRCSPKSGHDTVSWYQQALGQGPQFIFQYYEEEERQRGNFPDRFSGHQFPNYSSELNVNALLLGDSALYLCASSPRGSRQPQHFGDGTRLSIL.

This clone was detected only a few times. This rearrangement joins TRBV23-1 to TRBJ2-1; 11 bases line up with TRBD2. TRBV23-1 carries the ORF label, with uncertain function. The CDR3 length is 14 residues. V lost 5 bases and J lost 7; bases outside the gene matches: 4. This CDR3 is CASSGTSGSNEQFF. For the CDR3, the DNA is TGCGCCAGCAGTGGTACTAGCGGGAGTAATGAGCAGTTCTTC.